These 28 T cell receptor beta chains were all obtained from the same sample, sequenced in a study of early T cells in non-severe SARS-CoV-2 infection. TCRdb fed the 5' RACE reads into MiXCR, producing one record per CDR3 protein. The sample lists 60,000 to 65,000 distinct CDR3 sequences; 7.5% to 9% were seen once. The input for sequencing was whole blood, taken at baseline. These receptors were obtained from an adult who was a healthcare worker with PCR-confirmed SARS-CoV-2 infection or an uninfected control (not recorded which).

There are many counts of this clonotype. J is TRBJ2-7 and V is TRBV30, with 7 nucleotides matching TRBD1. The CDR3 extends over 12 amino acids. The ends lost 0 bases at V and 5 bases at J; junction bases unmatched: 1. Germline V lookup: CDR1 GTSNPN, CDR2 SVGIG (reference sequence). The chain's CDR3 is CAWSVGQHEQYF. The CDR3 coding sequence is TGTGCCTGGAGTGTGGGACAGCACGAGCAGTACTTC.

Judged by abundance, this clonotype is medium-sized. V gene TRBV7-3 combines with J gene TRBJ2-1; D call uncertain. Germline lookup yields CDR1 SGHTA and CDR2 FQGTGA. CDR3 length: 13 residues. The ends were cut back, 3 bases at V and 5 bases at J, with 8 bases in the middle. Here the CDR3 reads CASSFLGNNEQFF. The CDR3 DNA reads TGTGCCAGCAGCTTCTTAGGTAACAATGAGCAGTTCTTC.

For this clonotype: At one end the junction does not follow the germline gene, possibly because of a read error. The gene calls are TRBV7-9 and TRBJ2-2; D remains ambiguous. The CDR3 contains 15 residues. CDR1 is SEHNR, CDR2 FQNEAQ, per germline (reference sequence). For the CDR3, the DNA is TGTGTCAGCAGCTTAGGGCGCGGAAACACCGGGGAGCTGTTTTTT. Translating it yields CVSSLGRGNTGELFF.

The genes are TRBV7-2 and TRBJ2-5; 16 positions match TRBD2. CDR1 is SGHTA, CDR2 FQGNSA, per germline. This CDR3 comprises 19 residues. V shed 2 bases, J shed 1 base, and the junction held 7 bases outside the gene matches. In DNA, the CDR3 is TGTGCCAGCAGCTTATCCGGGACTAGCGGGAGGGTTTTCCAAGAGACCCAGTACTTC. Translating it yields CASSLSGTSGRVFQETQYF.

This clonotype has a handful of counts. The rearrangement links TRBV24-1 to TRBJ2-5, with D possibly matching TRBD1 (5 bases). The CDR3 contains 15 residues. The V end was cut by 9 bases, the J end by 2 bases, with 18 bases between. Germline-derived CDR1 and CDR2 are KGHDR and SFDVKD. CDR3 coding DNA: TGTGCCACCTCCCCCAGGGTCGGCGAACAAGAGACCCAGTACTTC. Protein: CATSPRVGEQETQYF.

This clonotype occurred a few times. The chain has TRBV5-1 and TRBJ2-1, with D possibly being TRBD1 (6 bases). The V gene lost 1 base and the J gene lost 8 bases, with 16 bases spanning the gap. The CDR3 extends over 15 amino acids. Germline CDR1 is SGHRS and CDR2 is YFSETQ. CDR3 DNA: TGCGCCAGCAGCTTGACGGGACACTCTTTAGATGAGCAGTTCTTC. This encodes CASSLTGHSLDEQFF.

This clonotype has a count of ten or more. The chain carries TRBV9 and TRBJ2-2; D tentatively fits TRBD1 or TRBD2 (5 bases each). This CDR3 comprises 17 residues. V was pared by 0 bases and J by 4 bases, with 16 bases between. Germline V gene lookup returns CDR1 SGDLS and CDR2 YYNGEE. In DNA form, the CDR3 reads TGTGCCAGCAGCGTAGACTTGGGGGAGTTGGTCACCGGGGAGCTGTTTTTT. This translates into CASSVDLGELVTGELFF. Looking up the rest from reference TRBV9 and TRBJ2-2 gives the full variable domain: DSGVTQTPKHLITATGQRVTLRCSPRSGDLSVYWYQQSLDQGLQFLIQYYNGEERAKGNILERFSAQQFPDLHSELNLSSLELGDSALYFCASSVDLGELVTGELFFGEGSRLTVL.

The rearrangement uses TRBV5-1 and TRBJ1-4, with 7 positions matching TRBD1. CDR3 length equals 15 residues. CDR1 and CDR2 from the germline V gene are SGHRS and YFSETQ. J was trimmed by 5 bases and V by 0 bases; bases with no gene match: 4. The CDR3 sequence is CASSLAGTVNEKLFF. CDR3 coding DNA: TGCGCCAGCAGCTTGGCCGGGACAGTAAATGAAAAACTGTTTTTT.

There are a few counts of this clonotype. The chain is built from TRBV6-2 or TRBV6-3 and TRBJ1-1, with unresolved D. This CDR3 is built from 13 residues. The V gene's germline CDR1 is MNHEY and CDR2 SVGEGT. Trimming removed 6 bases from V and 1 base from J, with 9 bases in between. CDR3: CASRSTGNTEAFF. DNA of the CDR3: TGTGCCAGCAGGTCGACCGGGAACACTGAAGCTTTCTTT.

The CDR3 DNA reads as TGTGCCAGCAGTTCCCTGTCTGGAATGGGGGAGCAGTTCTTC. Its translation is CASSSLSGMGEQFF. V and J are TRBV27 and TRBJ2-1; D unclear. The CDR3 extends over 14 amino acids. From germline, CDR1 is MNHEY and CDR2 SMNVEV (reference sequence). Trimming stripped 4 bases from V and 10 bases from J, with 17 bases between.

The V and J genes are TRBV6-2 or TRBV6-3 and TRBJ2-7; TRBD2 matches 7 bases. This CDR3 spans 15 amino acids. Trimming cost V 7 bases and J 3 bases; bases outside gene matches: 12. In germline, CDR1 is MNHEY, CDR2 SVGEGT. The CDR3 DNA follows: TGTGCCAGCAAACTATCTAGCGGAAGTTTCTACGAGCAGTACTTC. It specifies CASKLSSGSFYEQYF.

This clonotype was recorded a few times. The CDR3 coding sequence is TGCAGTGCTAGCTCCAGGGGGGGGATGAACACTGAAGCTTTCTTT. Translation: CSASSRGGMNTEAFF. V gene TRBV20-1 combines with J gene TRBJ1-1, with 7 bases aligning to TRBD1. Germline V gene sequence: CDR1 DFQATT, CDR2 SNEGSKA (reference sequence). This CDR3 is built from 15 residues. V lost 3 bases to trimming and J lost 0 bases; unmatched junction nucleotides: 7.

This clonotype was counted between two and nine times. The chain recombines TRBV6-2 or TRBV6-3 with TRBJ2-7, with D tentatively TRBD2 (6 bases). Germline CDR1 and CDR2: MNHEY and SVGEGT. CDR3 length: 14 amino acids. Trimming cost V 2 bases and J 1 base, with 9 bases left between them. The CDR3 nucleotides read TGTGCCAGCAGTTACCGGGGAGGTTCCTACGAGCAGTACTTC. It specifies CASSYRGGSYEQYF.

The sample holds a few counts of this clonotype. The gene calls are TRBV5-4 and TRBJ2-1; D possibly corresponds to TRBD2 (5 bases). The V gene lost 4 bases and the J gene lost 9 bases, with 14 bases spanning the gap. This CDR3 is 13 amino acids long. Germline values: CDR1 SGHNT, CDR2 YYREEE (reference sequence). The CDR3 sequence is CASSLREGAEQFF. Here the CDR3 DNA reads TGTGCCAGCAGCCTAAGAGAGGGTGCTGAGCAGTTCTTC. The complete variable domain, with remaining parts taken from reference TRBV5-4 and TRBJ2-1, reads ETGVTQSPTHLIKTRGQQVTLRCSSQSGHNTVSWYQQALGQGPQFIFQYYREEENGRGNFPPRFSGLQFPNYSSELNVNALELDDSALYLCASSLREGAEQFFGPGTRLTVL.

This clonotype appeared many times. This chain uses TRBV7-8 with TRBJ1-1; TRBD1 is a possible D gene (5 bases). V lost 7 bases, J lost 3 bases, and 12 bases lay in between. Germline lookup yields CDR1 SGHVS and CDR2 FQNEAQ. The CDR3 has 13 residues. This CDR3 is CASTHPGYTEAFF. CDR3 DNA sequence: TGTGCCAGCACCCACCCAGGGTACACTGAAGCTTTCTTT.

Here the CDR3 reads CSAGTQGVLREQYF. CDR3 coding DNA: TGCAGTGCTGGAACACAGGGGGTACTGCGGGAGCAGTACTTC. The rearrangement joins TRBV20-1 to TRBJ2-7, with TRBD1 matching 8 bases. The V gene end was trimmed by 5 bases and the J gene end by 7 bases; junction bases not matched to a gene: 13. Germline CDR1 reads DFQATT; CDR2 reads SNEGSKA (reference sequence). The CDR3 has 14 amino acids.

CDR3 sequence: CASSVTAENTIYF. The DNA of the CDR3 is TGTGCCAGCAGCGTGACAGCTGAAAACACCATATATTTT. The chain carries TRBV5-6 and TRBJ1-3, with D maybe TRBD1 (5 bases). This CDR3 spans 13 amino acids. The germline CDR1 and CDR2 sequences are SGHDT and YYEEEE. V was shortened by 4 bases and J by 6 bases, with 11 bases between the two germline ends.

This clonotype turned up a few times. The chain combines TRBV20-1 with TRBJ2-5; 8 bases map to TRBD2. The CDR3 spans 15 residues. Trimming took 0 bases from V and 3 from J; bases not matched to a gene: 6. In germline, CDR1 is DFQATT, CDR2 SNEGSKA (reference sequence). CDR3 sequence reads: CSARDPRAGEETQYF. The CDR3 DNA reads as TGCAGTGCTAGAGATCCCCGAGCGGGAGAAGAGACCCAGTACTTC.

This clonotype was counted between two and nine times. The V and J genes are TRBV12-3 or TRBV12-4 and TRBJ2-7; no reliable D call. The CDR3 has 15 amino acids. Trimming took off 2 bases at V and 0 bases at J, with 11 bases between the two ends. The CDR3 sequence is CASSLPRRSSYEQYF. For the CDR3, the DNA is TGTGCCAGCAGTTTACCCCGTAGGAGCTCCTACGAGCAGTACTTC.

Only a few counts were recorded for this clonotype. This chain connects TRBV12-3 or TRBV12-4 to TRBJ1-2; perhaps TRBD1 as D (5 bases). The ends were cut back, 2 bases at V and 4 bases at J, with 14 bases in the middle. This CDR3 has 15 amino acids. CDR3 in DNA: TGTGCCAGCAGTTTAACCGGGACGCAGAGCTATGGCTACACCTTC. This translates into CASSLTGTQSYGYTF.

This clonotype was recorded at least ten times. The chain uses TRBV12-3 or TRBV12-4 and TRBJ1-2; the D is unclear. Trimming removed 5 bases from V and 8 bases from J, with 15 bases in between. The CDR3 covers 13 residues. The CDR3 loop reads CASSLRTRKGYTF. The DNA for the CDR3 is TGTGCCAGCAGTCTCAGGACGAGGAAGGGCTACACCTTC.

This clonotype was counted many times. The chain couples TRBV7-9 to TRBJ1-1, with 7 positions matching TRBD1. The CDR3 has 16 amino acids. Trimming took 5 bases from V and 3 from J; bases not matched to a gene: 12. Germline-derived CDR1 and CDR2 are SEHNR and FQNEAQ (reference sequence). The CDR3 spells CASSPGTAPGDTEAFF. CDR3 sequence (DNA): TGTGCCAGCAGCCCCGGGACAGCCCCCGGGGACACTGAAGCTTTCTTT. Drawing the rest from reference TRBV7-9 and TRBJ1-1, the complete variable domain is DTGVSQNPRHKITKRGQNVTFRCDPISEHNRLYWYRQTLGQGPEFLTYFQNEAQLEKSRLLSDRFSAERPKGSFSTLEIQRTEQGDSAMYLCASSPGTAPGDTEAFFGQGTRLTVV.

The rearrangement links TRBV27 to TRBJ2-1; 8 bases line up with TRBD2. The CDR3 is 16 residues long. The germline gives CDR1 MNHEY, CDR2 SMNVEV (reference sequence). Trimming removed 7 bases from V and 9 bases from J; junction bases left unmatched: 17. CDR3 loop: CASNPYGVGRVTEQFF. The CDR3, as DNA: TGTGCCAGCAACCCATACGGGGTCGGGAGGGTCACTGAGCAGTTCTTC.

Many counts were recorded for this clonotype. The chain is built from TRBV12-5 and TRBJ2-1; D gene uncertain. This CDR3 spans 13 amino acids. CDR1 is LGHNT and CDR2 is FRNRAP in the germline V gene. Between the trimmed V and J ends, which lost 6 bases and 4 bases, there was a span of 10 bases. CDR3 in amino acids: CASGRAGYNEQFF. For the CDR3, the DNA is TGTGCTAGTGGCCGCGCCGGATACAATGAGCAGTTCTTC.

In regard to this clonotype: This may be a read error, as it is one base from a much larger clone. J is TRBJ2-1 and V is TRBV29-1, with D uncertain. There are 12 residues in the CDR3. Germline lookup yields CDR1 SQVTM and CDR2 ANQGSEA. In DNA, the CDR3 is TGCAGCGTTGCAGATCTTACTGATGAGCGGTTCTTC. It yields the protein CSVADLTDERFF.

The CDR3 bases are TGTGCCAGCAGCAAAGGACAGGGTACAAACACTGAAGCTTTCTTT. Its translation is CASSKGQGTNTEAFF. This rearrangement joins TRBV21-1 to TRBJ1-1; the table's D call, TRBD1, was not checked against the DNA. TRBV21-1 is a pseudogene locus. The CDR3 contains 15 residues.

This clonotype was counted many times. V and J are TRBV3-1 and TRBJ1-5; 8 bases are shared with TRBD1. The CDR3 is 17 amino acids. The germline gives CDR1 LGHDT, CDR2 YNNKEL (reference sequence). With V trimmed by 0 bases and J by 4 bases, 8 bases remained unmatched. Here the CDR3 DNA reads TGTGCCAGCAGCCAAGATCCTCAGGGGGCGCGTAATCAGCCCCAGCATTTT. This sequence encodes CASSQDPQGARNQPQHF.

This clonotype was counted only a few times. CDR3 sequence: CASSPHLTGTDTQYF. DNA for the CDR3: TGTGCCAGCAGCCCCCACTTAACCGGGACAGATACGCAGTATTTT. V usage is TRBV9 and J usage is TRBJ2-3; D remains unclear. The V end lost 4 bases, the J end lost 3 bases, and 15 bases lay between the germline ends. Germline V lookup: CDR1 SGDLS, CDR2 YYNGEE. The length of the CDR3 is 15 residues.